Here is one T cell receptor (beta chain) with its context. This clonotype was detected only a few times. Its binding antigen is unknown. The junction does not match germline at one end; this may be a read error. RNA was extracted from bulk unsorted tissue and checked for quality with a NanoDrop ND-1000 and an Agilent 2100. Normal lung samples were distant non-tumor tissue taken more than 3 cm from the tumor edge. All donors had newly diagnosed lung cancer, had not received prior chemotherapy, and were admitted for thoracic surgery in China between August and November 2014. Patients who had received previous radiotherapy or chemotherapy, or who had another concurrent cancer, were excluded from the study. Surgical tissue pieces of about 1-2.1 cm3 were preserved in RNAlater solution and were kept at -80 degrees C until use. This sample was taken from a study of tumor and adjacent non-tumor tissue in lung cancer (dated by TCRdb to about 2018). Looking at the study overall: By cancer type, the cohort comprised 12 adenocarcinoma patients, a couple of squamous cell carcinoma patients and 1 small cell lung cancer patient. Ages among the 15 or so patients ranged from roughly 31 to 85 years, there were roughly 10 men and 5 women, and disease was at TNM stage I to III. Sequencing produced around 130,000,000 productive TCRbeta reads in total, an average of approximately 4.2 million reads per sample. Using bulk TCRbeta repertoires from around 15 lung cancer patients, the study set lung tumor tissue side by side with matched distant non-tumor lung tissue. TCRbeta CDR3 sequencing was performed on about 30 paired specimens, with one tumor sample and one normal lung sample collected per patient. Findings and caveats that apply to the study as a whole: Peripheral blood was not sequenced, so blood TCRbeta repertoires in these lung cancer patients were not examined. The cohort had only 15 patients, and the authors noted that larger samples and more detailed clinical data are needed. Tumor tissue showed significantly greater TCR diversity (inverse Simpson) than normal lung tissue (roughly 430 vs 170, P = 0.0075, Mann-Whitney U test). TCR diversity was significantly higher in younger patients, and higher tumor TCR diversity was associated with shorter overall and disease-free survival. In normal lung, the top 100 clones accounted for a significantly larger cumulative share of the repertoire than in tumor tissue. Neither the sequencing platform nor unique molecular identifiers are mentioned in the methods.

The germline V gene yields SGHDN for CDR1 and FVKESK for CDR2. Counted from cysteine to phenylalanine, this CDR3 has 15 amino acids. Just the 45-base CDR3 DNA is kept, in frame starting at base 1. Library preparation was by multiplex PCR. This sample was sequenced with an Illumina HiSeq 2500. TCRbeta libraries were built by three rounds of nested PCR using primers (Table S4), following protocols modified from ARM-PCR. Before sequencing, PCR products of 200-500 bp were excised from the gel and purified with the QIAquick gel extraction kit. On the study's bioinformatics: Reads were cleaned using Trimmomatic, were merged into complete CDR3 sequences using FLASH, and were assigned to V(D)J germline segments using MiTCR. VDJtools was used to compute clonal diversity as the inverse Simpson's index. Productive reads were defined as in-frame sequences without a premature stop codon. TCRdb took the public reads, trimmed them with fastp at Q25, ran MiXCR for clone calling and kept in-frame beta chains. Every distinct CDR3 protein forms one entry, paired with its most common genes and DNA. The V and J calls and clone size come from TCRdb's table, not from the authors' own analysis. The sample table lists over 80,000 distinct CDR3 sequences, more than 65% of them with a count of one. Just over 20% of the sample is held by the ten biggest clonotypes.

The sequence came from a woman in her 50s with non-small cell lung cancer. Sequencing was performed on distant non-tumor lung tissue. Rearrangement joined TRBV14 to TRBJ1-3, with no reliable assignment of the D segment. The DNA is as follows: TGTGCCGGCAGCCAAGATCTTACCTCTGGAAACACCATATATTTT. The translation is CAGSQDLTSGNTIYF.